The 5 T cell receptor beta chains reported below all come from one sample, sequenced in a study of OX40 agonist ivuxolimab in advanced cancers. TCRdb's copy holds only in-frame clones and misses some; the assay was immunoSEQ multiplex PCR. In the table there are 30,000 to 40,000 clones, 80% to 95% of which are singletons. Sequencing was performed on CD4+ or CD8+ T cells sorted from blood, taken in a trial of the OX40 agonist ivuxolimab. The source is an adult with an advanced solid tumor such as melanoma, head and neck, liver or kidney cancer.

The rearrangement uses TRBV28 and TRBJ1-5, with 7 positions matching TRBD1. With V trimmed by 5 bases and J by 1 base, 5 bases remained unmatched. The CDR3 is 15 amino acids. The V gene's germline CDR1 is MDHEN and CDR2 SYDVKM. CDR3 in amino acids: CASSITGESNQPQHF. CDR3 coding DNA: TGTGCCAGCAGTATTACAGGGGAAAGCAATCAGCCCCAGCATTTT.

Written as DNA, the CDR3 is TGTGCCAGCAGTTTCCTACTTTACGAGCAGTACTTC. It codes for CASSFLLYEQYF. The chain combines TRBV2 with TRBJ2-7; no definite D call. From germline, CDR1 is SNHLY and CDR2 FYNNEI. The CDR3 runs 12 residues. Trimming left V 5 bases short and J 4 bases short, with 9 bases between. The entire variable domain, with the rest obtained from reference TRBV2 and TRBJ2-7, is as follows: EPEVTQTPSHQVTQMGQEVILRCVPISNHLYFYWYRQILGQKVEFLVSFYNNEISEKSEIFDDQFSVERPDGSNFTLKIRSTKLEDSAMYFCASSFLLYEQYFGPGTRLTVT.

This clone was seen only once. The CDR3, as DNA: TGTGCCAGCAGCCTGGGGGGGTACTACGAGCAGTACTTC. Translating gives CASSLGGYYEQYF. V usage is TRBV27 and J usage is TRBJ2-7, with 7 bases fitting TRBD2. V lost 6 bases, J lost 3 bases, and 5 bases stayed unmatched. This CDR3 is 13 amino acids long. The germline CDR1 and CDR2 sequences are MNHEY and SMNVEV (reference sequence).

This chain links TRBV5-6 with TRBJ2-7; 12 nucleotides agree with TRBD2. The CDR3 contains 16 residues. Germline V gene lookup returns CDR1 SGHDT and CDR2 YYEEEE. Losses at the gene ends were 4 bases for V and 3 bases for J; bases not matched to a gene: 8. CDR3 nucleotide sequence: TGTGCCAGCAGCCCGTTCGGGACTAGCGGGTTCTACGAGCAGTACTTC. Translation: CASSPFGTSGFYEQYF.

The rearrangement links TRBV7-2 to TRBJ2-5, with D maybe TRBD2 (5 bases). Trimming took 3 bases from V and 4 from J, leaving 15 bases between them. There are 15 residues in the CDR3. CDR1 is SGHTA and CDR2 is FQGNSA in the germline V gene. CDR3 in amino acids: CASSFSPGNRETQYF. CDR3 nucleotides: TGTGCCAGCAGCTTTTCTCCCGGGAACCGAGAGACCCAGTACTTC.